The text below deals with one T cell receptor beta chain. This sample was taken from a study of blood T cell repertoires in COVID-19. Turning to the study itself: Samples of COVID-19 (acute and convalescent) were obtained from the United States, Italy and Spain. T cells, B-cell-depleted T cells, or PBMCs supplied cDNA or gDNA.

As originally analysed: Nucleated cell number was recorded as an estimate derived from reference gene primer amplification. Sequencing was performed with immunoSEQ multiplex PCR; in TCRdb, only in-frame clones are kept and a portion is missing. V and J calls and clone size are copied from that table; D and trimming were computed from the DNA. The sample has about 220,000 clones; around 83% are singletons. Looked up from germline, CDR1 is SGHTA and CDR2 is FQGNSA. This CDR3 has 15 residues. V was clipped by 0 bases and J by 2 bases; unmatched bases: 3. The chain combines TRBV7-2 with TRBJ2-7; TRBD2 aligns across 8 bases. Sequencing was carried out using peripheral blood. This sequence was found in a man aged 50 or older with active or convalescent COVID-19. This CDR3 is CASSLARGEPYEQYF. The CDR3 DNA follows: TGTGCCAGCAGCTTAGCGCGGGGGGAGCCCTACGAGCAGTACTTC.